This is a list of T cell receptor beta chains from one sample in a study of cytomegalovirus exposure and HLA in healthy donors. TCRdb keeps only in-frame clones here, not all; method: immunoSEQ multiplex PCR. The table shows more than 75,000 clones, with approximately 74% occurring only once. The material sequenced was PBMCs. The receptors here all came from a woman between 50 and 59 years old in good health and CMV-seropositive. Both conserved end residues are part of each CDR3. A D gene is named only where the DNA matches it firmly. Clone size is given for some rows only: seen once, a few or many times, or a class if the clone is expanded.

V,length,D,size,J,DNA,CDR3
TRBV7-7,13,-,-,TRBJ1-5,TGTGCTAGCAGCTTATCCGAGGATCAGCCCCAGCATTTT,CASSLSEDQPQHF
TRBV7-9,16,TRBD2,-,TRBJ2-2,TGTGCCAGCAGCCCTCCGGGACTAGCCAACACCGGGGAGCTGTTTTTT,CASSPPGLANTGELFF
TRBV13,17,TRBD1,once,TRBJ2-7,TGTGCCAGCAGCCCCAGGGGGCTGGCGGGGACCTCCTACGAGCAGTACTTC,CASSPRGLAGTSYEQYF
TRBV29-1,14,TRBD1,few,TRBJ2-5,TGCAGCGCCCGGACAGGGAGGTTGAGAGAGACCCAGTACTTC,CSARTGRLRETQYF
TRBV27,16,TRBD2,-,TRBJ2-3,TGTGCCAGCAGTTCGTCCGGGACTAGGGGCACAGATACGCAGTATTTT,CASSSSGTRGTDTQYF
TRBV6-5,14,-,few,TRBJ1-3,TGTGCCAGCAGCCTCGAGGGAAGGGGAAACACCATATATTTT,CASSLEGRGNTIYF
TRBV19,15,-,-,TRBJ1-1,TGTGCCAGTAGGGGTCGGGTCTCCCTGAACACTGAAGCTTTCTTT,CASRGRVSLNTEAFF
TRBV6-5,13,TRBD1,-,TRBJ2-5,TGTGCCAGCAGTCAAACAGGGGCCCAGACCCAGTACTTC,CASSQTGAQTQYF
TRBV11-3,19,TRBD2,-,TRBJ2-1,TGTGCCAGCAGAAAAGGAGGACTAGCGGTAGCTAGCTCCTACAATGAGCAGTTCTTC,CASRKGGLAVASSYNEQFF
TRBV19,18,TRBD2,-,TRBJ2-1,TGTGCCAGTAGTCCGGGACTAGCGGACTTACGCTCCTACAATGAGCAGTTCTTC,CASSPGLADLRSYNEQFF
TRBV2,17,TRBD2,-,TRBJ2-6,TGTGCCAGCAGTATGACTAGCGTTAGCTCTGGGGCCAACGTCCTGACTTTC,CASSMTSVSSGANVLTF
TRBV19,16,TRBD1,-,TRBJ2-2,TGTGCCAGTAGTAGGGGACAGGGGGCGAACACCGGGGAGCTGTTTTTT,CASSRGQGANTGELFF
TRBV10-3,13,TRBD1,-,TRBJ2-7,TGTGCCATCAGACAGGGGGCTCCCAACGAGCAGTACTTC,CAIRQGAPNEQYF
TRBV10-2,16,TRBD1,-,TRBJ2-1,TGCGCCAGCAGCTCCTCGACAGGGTCCCTTTACAATGAGCAGTTCTTC,CASSSSTGSLYNEQFF
TRBV10-3,16,TRBD2,-,TRBJ2-1,TGTGCCATCAACCCCCTAGCGGGAGGCACCTACAATGAGCAGTTCTTC,CAINPLAGGTYNEQFF
TRBV27,13,TRBD1,-,TRBJ1-2,TGTGCCAGCAAAACAGGGGGCAACTATGGCTACACCTTC,CASKTGGNYGYTF
TRBV7-9,18,TRBD2,few,TRBJ2-1,TGTGCCAGCAGCCAATCCCTACCGCTGACTAGCGGGACCGATGAGCAGTTCTTC,CASSQSLPLTSGTDEQFF
TRBV5-1,15,-,few,TRBJ2-3,TGCGCCAGCAGCCAAACGGGGACTCCCTTGGATACGCAGTATTTT,CASSQTGTPLDTQYF